The rows below give T cell receptor beta chains drawn from one sample of a study of T cell responses to AZD1222 COVID-19 vaccine. Libraries were prepared by immunoSEQ multiplex PCR; TCRdb keeps only in-frame clonotypes and omits some of them. The sample holds fewer than 150,000 clones, roughly 87% seen once. The sample was peripheral blood, taken on day 0 of AZD1222 vaccination. The receptors were sampled from an adult in good health. Both conserved end residues are trimmed from each CDR3. The D gene is left open where the match is weak.

TRBJ2-1	TRBD1	TRBV6-5	ASSSPGTGGFGEQF
TRBJ1-1	.	TRBV4-1	ASSRGGAAGLAF
TRBJ1-5	.	TRBV2	ASSGGSNQPQH
TRBJ2-2	.	TRBV10-1	ASSGHGELF
TRBJ1-1	TRBD1	TRBV6-2/TRBV6-3	ASSYPPGTGPNTEAF
TRBJ1-3	.	TRBV18	ASSEDRGNTIY
TRBJ2-3	.	TRBV11-2	ASSFSWGKGTDTQY
TRBJ1-1	.	TRBV4-2	ASSQDRAGSFEAF
TRBJ2-6	TRBD1	TRBV30	AGGQGGVSGANVLT
TRBJ2-1	.	TRBV6-5	ASRPPGALSNEQF
TRBJ2-7	.	TRBV11-2	ASSLDIYEQY
TRBJ2-2	.	TRBV11-3	ASSFSGGTGELF
TRBJ1-1	.	TRBV10-3	AISGTPGNTEAF
TRBJ2-7	TRBD1	TRBV19	ASSRGTGGPTYEQY
TRBJ2-7	.	TRBV11-3	ASSSPGGWRDITYEQY
TRBJ1-5	.	TRBV19	ASSIGLGPQPQH
TRBJ2-3	TRBD1	TRBV24-1	ATSDLSITGGVGDTQY
TRBJ2-3	.	TRBV6-5	ASSKIEFSLYTQY
TRBJ2-3	.	TRBV5-1	ASSLARMDTQY
TRBJ2-1	.	TRBV4-3	ASSQAFGSSYNEQF
TRBJ2-7	.	TRBV10-3	AISESSHRDEQY
TRBJ2-7	.	TRBV24-1	ATGDGAYEQY
TRBJ2-3	.	TRBV20-1	SASGGSQGTDTQY
TRBJ2-3	TRBD2	TRBV6-1	ASSGVGLAGGPDTQY